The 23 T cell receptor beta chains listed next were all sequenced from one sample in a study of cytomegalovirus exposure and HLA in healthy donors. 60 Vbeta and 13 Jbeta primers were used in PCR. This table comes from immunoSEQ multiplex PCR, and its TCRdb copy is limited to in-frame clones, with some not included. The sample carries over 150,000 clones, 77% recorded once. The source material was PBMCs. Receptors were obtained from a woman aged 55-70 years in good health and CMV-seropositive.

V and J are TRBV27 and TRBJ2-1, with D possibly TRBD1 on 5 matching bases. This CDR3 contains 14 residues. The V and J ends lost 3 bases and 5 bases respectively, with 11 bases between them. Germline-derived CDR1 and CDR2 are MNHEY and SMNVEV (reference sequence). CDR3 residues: CASSFGASDNEQFF. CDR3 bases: TGTGCCAGCAGTTTTGGGGCCTCAGACAATGAGCAGTTCTTC.

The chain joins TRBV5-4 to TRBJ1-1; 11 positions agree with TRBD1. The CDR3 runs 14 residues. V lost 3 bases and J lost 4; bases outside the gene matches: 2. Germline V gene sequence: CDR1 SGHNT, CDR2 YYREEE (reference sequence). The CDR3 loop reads CASSSGTGGTEAFF. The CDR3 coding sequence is TGTGCCAGCAGCTCAGGGACAGGGGGCACTGAAGCTTTCTTT.

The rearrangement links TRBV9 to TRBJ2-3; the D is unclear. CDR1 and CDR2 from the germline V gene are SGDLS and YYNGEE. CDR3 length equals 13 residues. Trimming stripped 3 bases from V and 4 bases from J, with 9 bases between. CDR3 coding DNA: TGTGCCAGCAGCGCGGGTGACGCAGATACGCAGTATTTT. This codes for CASSAGDADTQYF.

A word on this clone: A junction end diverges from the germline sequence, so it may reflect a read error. The CDR3 nucleotides read TGTGCCAGAAGCCATTACCCCGGACAAGCCTTC. Encoded protein: CARSHYPGQAF. This chain links TRBV5-3 with TRBJ1-2, with a tentative D call TRBD1 (5 bases). TRBV5-3 falls under the ORF class, with uncertain function. This CDR3 comprises 11 residues.

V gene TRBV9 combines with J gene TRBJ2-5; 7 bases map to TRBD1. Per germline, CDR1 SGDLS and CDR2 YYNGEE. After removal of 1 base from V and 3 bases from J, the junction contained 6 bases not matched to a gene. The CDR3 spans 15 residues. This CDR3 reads CASSVRGGFKETQYF. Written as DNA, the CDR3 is TGTGCCAGCAGCGTAAGAGGGGGCTTCAAAGAGACCCAGTACTTC.

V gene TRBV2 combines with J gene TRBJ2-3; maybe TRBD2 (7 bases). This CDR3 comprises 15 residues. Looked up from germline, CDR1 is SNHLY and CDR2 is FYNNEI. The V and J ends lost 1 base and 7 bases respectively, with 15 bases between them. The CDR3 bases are TGTGCCAGCAGTGAAGACGGGGGGCCAGGTTATACGCAGTATTTT. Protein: CASSEDGGPGYTQYF.

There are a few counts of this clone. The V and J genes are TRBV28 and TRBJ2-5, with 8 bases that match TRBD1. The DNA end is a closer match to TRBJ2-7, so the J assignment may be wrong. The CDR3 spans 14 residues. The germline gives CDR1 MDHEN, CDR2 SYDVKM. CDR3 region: CASTRTGRGYEQYF. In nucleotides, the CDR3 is TGTGCCAGCACCAGGACAGGGAGAGGCTACGAGCAGTACTTC.

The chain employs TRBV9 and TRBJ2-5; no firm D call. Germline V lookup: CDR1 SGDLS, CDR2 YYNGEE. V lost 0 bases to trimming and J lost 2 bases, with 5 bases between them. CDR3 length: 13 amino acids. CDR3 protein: CASSVALQETQYF. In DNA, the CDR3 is TGTGCCAGCAGCGTAGCTCTACAAGAGACCCAGTACTTC.

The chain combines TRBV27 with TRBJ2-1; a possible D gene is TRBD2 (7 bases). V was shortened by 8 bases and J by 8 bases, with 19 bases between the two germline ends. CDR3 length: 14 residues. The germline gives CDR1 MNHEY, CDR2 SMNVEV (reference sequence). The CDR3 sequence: CASSRGGPWDEQFF. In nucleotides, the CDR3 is TGTGCCAGCTCGAGGGGGGGCCCCTGGGATGAGCAGTTCTTC.

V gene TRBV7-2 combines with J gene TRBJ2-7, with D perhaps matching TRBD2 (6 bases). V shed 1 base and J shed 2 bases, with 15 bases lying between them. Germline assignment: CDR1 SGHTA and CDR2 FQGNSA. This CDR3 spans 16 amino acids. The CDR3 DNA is TGTGCCAGCAGCTTAGATGGCGGCGGGGTCCCCTACGAGCAGTACTTC. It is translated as CASSLDGGGVPYEQYF.

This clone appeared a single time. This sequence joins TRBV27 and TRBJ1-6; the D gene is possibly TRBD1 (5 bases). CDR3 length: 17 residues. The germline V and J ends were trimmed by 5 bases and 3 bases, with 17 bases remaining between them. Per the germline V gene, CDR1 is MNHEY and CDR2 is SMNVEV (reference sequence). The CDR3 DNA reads TGTGCCAGCAGTCCTCGGGACTTTAGTCGCTATAATTCACCCCTCCACTTT. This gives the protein CASSPRDFSRYNSPLHF.

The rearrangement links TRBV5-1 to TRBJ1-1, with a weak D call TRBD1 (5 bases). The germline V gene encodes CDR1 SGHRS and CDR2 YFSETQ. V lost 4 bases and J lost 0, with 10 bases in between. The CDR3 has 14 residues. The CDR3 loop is CASSLDTLNTEAFF. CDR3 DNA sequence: TGCGCCAGCAGCCTGGACACCTTGAACACTGAAGCTTTCTTT.

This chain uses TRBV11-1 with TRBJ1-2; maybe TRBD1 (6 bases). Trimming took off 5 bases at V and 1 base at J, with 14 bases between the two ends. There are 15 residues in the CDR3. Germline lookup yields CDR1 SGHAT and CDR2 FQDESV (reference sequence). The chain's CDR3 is CASSPTGLLNYGYTF. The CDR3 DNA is TGTGCCAGCAGCCCGACAGGCCTACTTAACTATGGCTACACCTTC.

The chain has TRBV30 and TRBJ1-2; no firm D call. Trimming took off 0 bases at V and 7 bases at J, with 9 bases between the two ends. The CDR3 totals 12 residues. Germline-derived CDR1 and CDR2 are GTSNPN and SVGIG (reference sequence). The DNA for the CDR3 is TGTGCCTGGAGTGTAGACTTCGTTGGCTACACCTTC. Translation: CAWSVDFVGYTF.

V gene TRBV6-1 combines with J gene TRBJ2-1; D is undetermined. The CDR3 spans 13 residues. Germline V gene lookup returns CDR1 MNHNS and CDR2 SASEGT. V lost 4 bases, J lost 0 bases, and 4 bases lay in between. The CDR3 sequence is CASSGSSYNEQFF. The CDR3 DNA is TGTGCCAGCAGTGGGAGCTCCTACAATGAGCAGTTCTTC.

The CDR3: CASSYSDSANQPQHF. The DNA for the CDR3 is TGTGCCAGCAGTTACTCTGACTCGGCCAATCAGCCCCAGCATTTT. This chain joins TRBV6-5 and TRBJ1-5; no clear D gene. Germline loops: CDR1 MNHEY, CDR2 SVGAGI. The germline V and J ends were trimmed by 0 bases and 3 bases, with 9 bases remaining between them. The CDR3 loop spans 15 amino acids.

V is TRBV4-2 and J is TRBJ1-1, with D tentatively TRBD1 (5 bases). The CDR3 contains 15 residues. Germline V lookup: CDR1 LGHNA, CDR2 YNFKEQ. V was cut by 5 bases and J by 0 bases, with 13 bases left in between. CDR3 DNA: TGTGCCAGCAGCACCTCGACAGAAATGAACACTGAAGCTTTCTTT. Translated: CASSTSTEMNTEAFF.

As DNA, the CDR3 is TGTGCCAGTACTCACAGGGGCTATGGCTACACCTTC. This encodes CASTHRGYGYTF. This chain joins TRBV19 and TRBJ1-2; 7 bases agree with TRBD1. After removal of 7 bases from V and 4 bases from J, the junction contained 3 bases not matched to a gene. This CDR3 is built from 12 residues. Germline CDR1 reads LNHDA; CDR2 reads SQIVND (reference sequence). Looking up the rest from reference TRBV19 and TRBJ1-2 gives the full variable domain: DGGITQSPKYLFRKEGQNVTLSCEQNLNHDAMYWYRQDPGQGLRLIYYSQIVNDFQKGDIAEGYSVSREKKESFPLTVTSAQKNPTAFYLCASTHRGYGYTFGSGTRLTVV.

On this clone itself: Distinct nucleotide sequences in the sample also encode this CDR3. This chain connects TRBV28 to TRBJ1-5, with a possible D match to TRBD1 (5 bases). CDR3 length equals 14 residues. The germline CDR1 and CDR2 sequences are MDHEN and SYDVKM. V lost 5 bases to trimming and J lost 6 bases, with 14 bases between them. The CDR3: CASSRQGAGQPQHF. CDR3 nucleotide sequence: TGTGCCAGCAGTCGCCAAGGGGCTGGTCAGCCCCAGCATTTT. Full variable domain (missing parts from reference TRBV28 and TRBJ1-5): DVKVTQSSRYLVKRTGEKVFLECVQDMDHENMFWYRQDPGLGLRLIYFSYDVKMKEKGDIPEGYSVSREKKERFSLILESASTNQTSMYLCASSRQGAGQPQHFGDGTRLSIL.

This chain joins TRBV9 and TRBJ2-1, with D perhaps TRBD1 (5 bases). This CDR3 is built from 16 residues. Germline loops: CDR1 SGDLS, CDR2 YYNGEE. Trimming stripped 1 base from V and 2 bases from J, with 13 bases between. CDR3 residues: CASSVQQAGTYNEQFF. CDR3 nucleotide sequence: TGTGCCAGCAGCGTACAACAGGCAGGCACCTACAATGAGCAGTTCTTC.

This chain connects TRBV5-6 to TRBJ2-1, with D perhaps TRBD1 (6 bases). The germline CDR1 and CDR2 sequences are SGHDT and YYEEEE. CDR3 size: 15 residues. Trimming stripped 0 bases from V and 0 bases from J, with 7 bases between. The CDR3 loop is CASSLGGGSYNEQFF. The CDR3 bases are TGTGCCAGCAGCTTGGGAGGGGGCTCCTACAATGAGCAGTTCTTC.

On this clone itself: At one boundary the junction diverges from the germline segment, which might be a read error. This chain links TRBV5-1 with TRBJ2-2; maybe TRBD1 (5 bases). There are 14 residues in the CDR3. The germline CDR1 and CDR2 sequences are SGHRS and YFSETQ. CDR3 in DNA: TGCGCCAGCATCTTGGAACAGGACACCGGGGAGCTGTTTTTT. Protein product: CASILEQDTGELFF.

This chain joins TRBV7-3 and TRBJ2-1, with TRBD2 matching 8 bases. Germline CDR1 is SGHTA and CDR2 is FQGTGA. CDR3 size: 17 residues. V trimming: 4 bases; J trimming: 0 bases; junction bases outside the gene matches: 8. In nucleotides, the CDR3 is TGTGCCAGCAGCTCCTGGACTAGCCAGAGCTCCTACAATGAGCAGTTCTTC. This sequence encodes CASSSWTSQSSYNEQFF.